These 32 T cell receptor beta chains came from one sample sequenced in a study of identifying expanded T cells in peripheral blood (dated by TCRdb to 2018 to 2020). The receptor library was made with the immunoSEQ multiplex PCR assay. TCRdb obtained this table from immuneACCESS and retained in-frame rearrangements with V and J assigned. These tables miss some clones; where compared with another copy, unresolved V genes account for less than half of the shortfall, and the remainder is unexplained. Within this sample are about 130,000 clones, with 86% of them counted one time only. The ten largest account for about 8% of the sample. Sequencing was carried out using blood. These receptors came from a person between 18 and 75 years old in good health.

The chain's CDR3 is CASSFGDYNEQFF. CDR3 bases: TGTGCCAGCAGTTTTGGGGATTACAATGAGCAGTTCTTC. This rearrangement joins TRBV6-6 to TRBJ2-1; D is unresolved. CDR3 length equals 13 residues. Germline V gene data show CDR1 as MNHNY and CDR2 as SVGAGI (reference sequence). The ends were cut back, 4 bases at V and 4 bases at J, with 8 bases in the middle.

The CDR3 DNA reads as TGCGCCAGCAGTGAGCACGTGGGAGCTAACTATGGCTACACCTTC. Its protein product is CASSEHVGANYGYTF. The chain employs TRBV10-2 and TRBJ1-2, with no clear D. This CDR3 has 15 residues. The germline V gene has CDR1 WSHSY and CDR2 SAAADI. V gave up 2 bases and J gave up 0 bases, with 10 bases separating them.

The V and J genes are TRBV6-5 and TRBJ2-5; D not resolved. Germline V gene data show CDR1 as MNHEY and CDR2 as SVGAGI. The CDR3 has 13 amino acids. Trimming left V 8 bases short and J 1 base short, with 11 bases between. The CDR3 region has the DNA TGTGCCAGCCGAATTTCGCCCCAAGAGACCCAGTACTTC. It is translated as CASRISPQETQYF.

The chain couples TRBV28 to TRBJ2-1; TRBD2 matches at 7 bases. This CDR3 comprises 13 residues. V was clipped by 1 base and J by 13 bases; unmatched bases: 7. CDR1 is MDHEN, CDR2 SYDVKM, per germline. CDR3 region: CASSLFLGDYQFF. CDR3 bases: TGTGCCAGCAGTTTATTCCTTGGGGACTATCAGTTCTTC. The whole variable domain, remainder taken from reference TRBV28 and TRBJ2-1, is DVKVTQSSRYLVKRTGEKVFLECVQDMDHENMFWYRQDPGLGLRLIYFSYDVKMKEKGDIPEGYSVSREKKERFSLILESASTNQTSMYLCASSLFLGDYQFFGPGTRLTVL.

This chain links TRBV7-2 with TRBJ1-1; the match to TRBD1 covers 7 bases. Trimming removed 4 bases from V and 3 bases from J; junction bases left unmatched: 5. The CDR3 contains 14 residues. CDR1 is SGHTA and CDR2 is FQGNSA in the germline V gene. Here the CDR3 DNA reads TGTGCCAGCAGCTCAGGGGGGGGATACACTGAAGCTTTCTTT. This codes for CASSSGGGYTEAFF.

The V call is TRBV27, the J call TRBJ2-5; D remains unclear. With the DNA end fitting TRBJ2-7 better, the J assignment may be wrong. The germline gives CDR1 MNHEY, CDR2 SMNVEV (reference sequence). This CDR3 contains 13 residues. The CDR3 protein is CASSFAATYEQYF. CDR3 nucleotides: TGTGCCAGCAGTTTCGCGGCCACCTACGAGCAGTACTTC.

The chain combines TRBV19 with TRBJ2-2; 7 nucleotides align to TRBD1. With V trimmed by 4 bases and J by 3 bases, 8 bases remained unmatched. This CDR3 comprises 16 residues. Germline V gene data show CDR1 as LNHDA and CDR2 as SQIVND (reference sequence). The CDR3, as DNA: TGTGCCAGTAGTAGAGACAGGGTGTCGGACACCGGGGAGCTGTTTTTT. This codes for CASSRDRVSDTGELFF.

As concerns this clone: The sample has other DNA sequences that encode this CDR3 too. The V and J genes are TRBV11-3 and TRBJ2-7; weak D call: TRBD1 (6 bases). CDR1 and CDR2 (germline): SGHNT, YENEEA. V dropped 1 base and J dropped 2 bases, with 9 bases sitting between them. This CDR3 is 14 amino acids long. CDR3 sequence: CASSLGRGTYEQYF. The CDR3 nucleotides are TGTGCCAGCAGCTTAGGCAGGGGAACCTACGAGCAGTACTTC.

The chain is built from TRBV2 and TRBJ1-2; no firm D call. V was cut by 6 bases and J by 7 bases, with 12 bases left in between. Germline V CDR1 and CDR2: SNHLY, FYNNEI. This CDR3 has 12 amino acids. The CDR3 coding sequence is TGTGCCAGCAGGGGCGGAGGTTCTGGCTACACCTTC. This translates into CASRGGGSGYTF.

This clone was recorded once. The chain employs TRBV6-4 and TRBJ1-5; 7 nucleotides agree with TRBD1. The CDR3 spans 13 residues. The germline CDR1 and CDR2 sequences are MRHNA and SNTAGT. J was trimmed by 4 bases and V by 8 bases; bases with no gene match: 5. The CDR3 nucleotides are TGTGCCAGCGGGGGACAGTTGAATCAGCCCCAGCATTTT. It translates to CASGGQLNQPQHF.

This chain joins TRBV18 and TRBJ2-5; no clear D gene. The V gene lost 2 bases and the J gene lost 1 base, with 11 bases spanning the gap. The CDR3 has 15 residues. The germline gives CDR1 KGHSH, CDR2 LQKENI. CDR3 in amino acids: CASSPLTETQETQYF. The DNA for the CDR3 is TGTGCCAGCTCACCATTAACAGAGACCCAAGAGACCCAGTACTTC.

V usage is TRBV7-9 and J usage is TRBJ2-7; tentatively, D is TRBD1 (6 bases). The germline CDR1 and CDR2 sequences are SEHNR and FQNEAQ (reference sequence). This CDR3 spans 16 amino acids. Trimming removed 5 bases from V and 2 bases from J, with 19 bases in between. DNA for the CDR3: TGTGCCAGCAGCCCCGCCTCGCACAGGGCCCCCTACGAGCAGTACTTC. This codes for CASSPASHRAPYEQYF.

J is TRBJ1-4 and V is TRBV6-1, with D possibly TRBD1 on 5 matching bases. There are 15 residues in the CDR3. CDR1 MNHNS and CDR2 SASEGT come from the germline V gene. V lost 2 bases, J lost 5 bases, and 12 bases lay in between. The CDR3 loop is CASSESQGVNEKLFF. As DNA, the CDR3 is TGTGCCAGCAGTGAATCCCAGGGAGTAAATGAAAAACTGTTTTTT.

The CDR3 sequence: CASSIDQGVHKTNEKLFF. The DNA of the CDR3 is TGCGCCAGCAGTATCGACCAAGGGGTCCACAAAACTAATGAAAAACTGTTTTTT. This rearrangement joins TRBV23-1 to TRBJ1-4; D might be TRBD1 (5 bases). TRBV23-1 counts as an open reading frame of uncertain function. This CDR3 region has 18 residues. V lost 5 bases and J 1 base, leaving 20 bases between the germline ends.

The V call is TRBV6-5, the J call TRBJ1-1; no firm D call. V gave up 0 bases and J gave up 7 bases, with 12 bases separating them. CDR3 size: 14 residues. The V gene's germline CDR1 is MNHEY and CDR2 SVGAGI. The CDR3 region is CASSYSEGSVEAFF. The CDR3, as DNA: TGTGCCAGCAGTTACTCTGAGGGTTCGGTTGAAGCTTTCTTT.

The chain joins TRBV7-8 to TRBJ2-1; perhaps TRBD1 as D (6 bases). This CDR3 is 15 amino acids long. The V end lost 5 bases, the J end lost 5 bases, and 16 bases lay between the germline ends. Looked up from germline, CDR1 is SGHVS and CDR2 is FQNEAQ. CDR3 residues: CASSLRDNRHNEQFF. In DNA form, the CDR3 reads TGTGCCAGCAGCCTCCGGGACAATCGGCACAATGAGCAGTTCTTC.

V usage is TRBV6-5 and J usage is TRBJ2-7, with D unresolved. CDR3 length equals 14 residues. Trimming took off 0 bases at V and 3 bases at J, with 9 bases between the two ends. Germline loops: CDR1 MNHEY, CDR2 SVGAGI. In DNA, the CDR3 is TGTGCCAGCAGTTACTCCGGCAGTATCTACGAGCAGTACTTC. This translates into CASSYSGSIYEQYF.

The chain employs TRBV5-1 and TRBJ2-7; D possibly matches TRBD1 or TRBD2 (7 bases each). Between the trimmed V and J ends, which lost 4 bases and 3 bases, there was a span of 17 bases. Germline assignment: CDR1 SGHRS and CDR2 YFSETQ. CDR3 length: 15 amino acids. The CDR3 is CASSAGGSGFYEQYF. The CDR3 DNA reads TGCGCCAGCAGCGCAGGGGGTAGCGGGTTCTACGAGCAGTACTTC.

The rearrangement joins TRBV7-2 to TRBJ2-5, with 11 positions matching TRBD2. The ends lost 5 bases at V and 2 bases at J; junction bases unmatched: 4. The CDR3 spans 15 residues. Germline CDR1 SGHTA, CDR2 FQGNSA. DNA for the CDR3: TGTGCCAGCAGCCCAGGGACTAGCGGACAAGAGACCCAGTACTTC. Amino acid sequence: CASSPGTSGQETQYF.

The V gene is TRBV28, the J gene TRBJ1-1; D remains ambiguous. V was cut by 7 bases and J by 4 bases, with 19 bases left in between. CDR1 and CDR2 from the germline V gene are MDHEN and SYDVKM. The CDR3 loop spans 15 amino acids. CDR3 residues: CASIPGEILGTEAFF. As DNA, the CDR3 is TGTGCCAGCATCCCTGGCGAGATCCTGGGCACTGAAGCTTTCTTT.

V and J are TRBV27 and TRBJ2-1, with 7 bases aligning to TRBD2. Per germline, CDR1 MNHEY and CDR2 SMNVEV (reference sequence). The CDR3 runs to 14 residues. V lost 5 bases and J lost 6; bases outside the gene matches: 7. CDR3 sequence: CASSPRLAGNEQFF. For the CDR3, the DNA is TGTGCCAGCAGTCCGAGACTAGCAGGCAATGAGCAGTTCTTC.

The chain couples TRBV4-2 to TRBJ2-1; 9 positions agree with TRBD1. V shed 1 base, J shed 5 bases, and the junction held 6 bases outside the gene matches. The CDR3 contains 16 residues. CDR1 LGHNA and CDR2 YNFKEQ come from the germline V gene. CDR3 residues: CASSQAGDRANNEQFF. The CDR3 region has the DNA TGTGCCAGCAGCCAAGCGGGGGACAGGGCCAACAATGAGCAGTTCTTC.

This chain links TRBV7-8 with TRBJ2-7; D is perhaps TRBD1 (6 bases). The V gene lost 0 bases and the J gene lost 5 bases, with 11 bases spanning the gap. The CDR3 loop spans 14 amino acids. Germline loops: CDR1 SGHVS, CDR2 FQNEAQ. The chain's CDR3 is CASSLAVRDNEQYF. The CDR3 nucleotides are TGTGCCAGCAGCTTAGCAGTCAGGGACAACGAGCAGTACTTC.

The chain joins TRBV7-6 to TRBJ2-3; TRBD2 is a possible D gene (5 bases). Trimming pared 3 bases from V and 0 bases from J, leaving 10 bases between. In germline, CDR1 is SGHVS, CDR2 FNYEAQ. This CDR3 contains 15 residues. CDR3 amino acids: CASSLRVSSTDTQYF. In nucleotides, the CDR3 is TGTGCCAGCAGCTTGAGGGTATCTAGCACAGATACGCAGTATTTT.

The rearrangement joins TRBV10-3 to TRBJ1-1, with a weak D call TRBD1 (5 bases). This CDR3 region has 14 residues. V was pared by 4 bases and J by 6 bases, with 15 bases between. Germline V gene data show CDR1 as ENHRY and CDR2 as SYGVKD. In nucleotides, the CDR3 is TGTGCCATCAGTGGACGGGGGTTGATGGCTGAAGCTTTCTTT. Protein sequence: CAISGRGLMAEAFF.

The gene calls are TRBV7-9 and TRBJ1-2, with a weak D call TRBD1 (5 bases). There are 14 residues in the CDR3. Trimming shortened V by 4 bases and J by 7 bases, and 16 bases separated the two germline ends. Germline values: CDR1 SEHNR, CDR2 FQNEAQ (reference sequence). The CDR3 DNA reads as TGTGCCAGCAGCTCCATTGAGTCCGGGGGTGGCTACACCTTC. This sequence encodes CASSSIESGGGYTF. The full variable domain, its missing parts supplied by reference TRBV7-9 and TRBJ1-2, is DTGVSQNPRHKITKRGQNVTFRCDPISEHNRLYWYRQTLGQGPEFLTYFQNEAQLEKSRLLSDRFSAERPKGSFSTLEIQRTEQGDSAMYLCASSSIESGGGYTFGSGTRLTVV.

The chain recombines TRBV4-3 with TRBJ2-3; D is unclear. Trimming shortened V by 4 bases and J by 1 base, and 6 bases separated the two germline ends. The germline CDR1 and CDR2 sequences are LGHNA and YSLEER. The CDR3 extends over 13 amino acids. CDR3 residues: CASSPLGTDTQYF. CDR3 nucleotides: TGCGCCAGCAGCCCGTTAGGCACAGATACGCAGTATTTT.

The chain carries TRBV19 and TRBJ2-1; D not resolved. V was trimmed by 9 bases and J by 0 bases, leaving 6 bases between them. Germline assignment: CDR1 LNHDA and CDR2 SQIVND (reference sequence). CDR3 length: 12 residues. In DNA form, the CDR3 reads TGTGCCAGCAAGAGCTCCTACAATGAGCAGTTCTTC. This encodes CASKSSYNEQFF. The whole variable domain, remainder taken from reference TRBV19 and TRBJ2-1, is DGGITQSPKYLFRKEGQNVTLSCEQNLNHDAMYWYRQDPGQGLRLIYYSQIVNDFQKGDIAEGYSVSREKKESFPLTVTSAQKNPTAFYLCASKSSYNEQFFGPGTRLTVL.

The chain recombines TRBV7-8 with TRBJ1-1, with a possible D match to TRBD1 (6 bases). The CDR3 runs to 15 residues. The germline gives CDR1 SGHVS, CDR2 FQNEAQ. Trimming left V 1 base short and J 1 base short, with 10 bases between. CDR3 amino acids: CASSLGSQGNTEAFF. The CDR3 DNA sequence: TGTGCCAGCAGCTTAGGATCACAGGGGAACACTGAAGCTTTCTTT.

The chain links TRBV5-1 to TRBJ2-3, with 8 bases matching TRBD1. The J segment lost 4 bases and the V segment lost 0 bases, leaving 4 bases of the junction unmatched. This CDR3 is 15 amino acids long. The germline CDR1 and CDR2 sequences are SGHRS and YFSETQ. The CDR3 here is CASSLGQGLSDTQYF. The CDR3 DNA reads as TGCGCCAGCAGCTTGGGACAGGGGCTCTCAGATACGCAGTATTTT.

The gene calls are TRBV15 and TRBJ1-3; D is perhaps TRBD1 (5 bases). The length of the CDR3 is 14 residues. Trimming cost V 5 bases and J 2 bases, with 10 bases left between them. CDR1 and CDR2 from the germline V gene are LNHNV and YYDKDF (reference sequence). The CDR3 DNA is TGTGCCACCAGCCCGGGACTGACTGGAAACACCATATATTTT. Amino acid sequence: CATSPGLTGNTIYF. Variable domain in full (rest from reference TRBV15 and TRBJ1-3): DAMVIQNPRYQVTQFGKPVTLSCSQTLNHNVMYWYQQKSSQAPKLLFHYYDKDFNNEADTPDNFQSRRPNTSFCFLDIRSPGLGDTAMYLCATSPGLTGNTIYFGEGSWLTVV.

Sample share makes this clone large. V usage is TRBV6-6 and J usage is TRBJ1-5, with D maybe TRBD1 (6 bases). Germline V gives CDR1 MNHNY, CDR2 SVGAGI (reference sequence). V was trimmed by 4 bases and J by 2 bases, leaving 9 bases between them. The length of the CDR3 is 14 residues. The CDR3 region is CASSSRQGNQPQHF. In nucleotides, the CDR3 is TGTGCCAGCAGTTCCCGACAGGGCAATCAGCCCCAGCATTTT.